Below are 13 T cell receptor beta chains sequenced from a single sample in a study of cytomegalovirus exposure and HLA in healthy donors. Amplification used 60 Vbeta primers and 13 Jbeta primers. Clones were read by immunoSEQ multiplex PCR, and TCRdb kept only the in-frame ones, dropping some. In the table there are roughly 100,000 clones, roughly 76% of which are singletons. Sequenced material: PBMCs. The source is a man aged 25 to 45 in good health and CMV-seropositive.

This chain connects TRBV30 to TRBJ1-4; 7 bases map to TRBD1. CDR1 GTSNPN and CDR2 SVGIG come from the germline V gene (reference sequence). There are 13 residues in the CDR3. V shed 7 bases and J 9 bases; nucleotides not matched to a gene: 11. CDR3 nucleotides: TGTGCCTCTACACAGGGGTCGGGTAAAAAACTGTTTTTT. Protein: CASTQGSGKKLFF. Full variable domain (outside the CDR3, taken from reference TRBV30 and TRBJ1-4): SQTIHQWPATLVQPVGSPLSLECTVEGTSNPNLYWYRQAAGRGLQLLFYSVGIGQISSEVPQNLSASRPQDRQFILSSKKLLLSDSGFYLCASTQGSGKKLFFGSGTQLSVL.

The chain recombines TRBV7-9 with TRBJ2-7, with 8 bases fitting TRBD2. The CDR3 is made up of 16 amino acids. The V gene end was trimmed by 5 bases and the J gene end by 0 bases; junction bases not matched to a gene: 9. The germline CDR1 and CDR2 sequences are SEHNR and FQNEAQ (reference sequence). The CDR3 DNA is TGTGCCAGCAGCCCTTCCACCGGGACTAGCTCCTACGAGCAGTACTTC. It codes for CASSPSTGTSSYEQYF.

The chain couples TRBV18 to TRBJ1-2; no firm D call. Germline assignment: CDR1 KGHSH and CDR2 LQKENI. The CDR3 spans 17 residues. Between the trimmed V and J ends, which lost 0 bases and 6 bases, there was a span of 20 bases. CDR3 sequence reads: CASSPPGSARGGDGYTF. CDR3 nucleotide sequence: TGTGCCAGCTCACCACCGGGGTCTGCCCGGGGTGGGGATGGCTACACCTTC. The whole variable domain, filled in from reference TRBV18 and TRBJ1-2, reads NAGVMQNPRHLVRRRGQEARLRCSPMKGHSHVYWYRQLPEEGLKFMVYLQKENIIDESGMPKERFSAEFPKEGPSILRIQQVVRGDSAAYFCASSPPGSARGGDGYTFGSGTRLTVV.

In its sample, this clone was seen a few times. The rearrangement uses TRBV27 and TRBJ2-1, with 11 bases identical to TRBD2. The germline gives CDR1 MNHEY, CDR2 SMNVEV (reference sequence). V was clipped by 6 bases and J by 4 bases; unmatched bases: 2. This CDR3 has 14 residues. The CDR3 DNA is TGTGCCAGCAGAACTAGCGGGGGTTACAATGAGCAGTTCTTC. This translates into CASRTSGGYNEQFF.

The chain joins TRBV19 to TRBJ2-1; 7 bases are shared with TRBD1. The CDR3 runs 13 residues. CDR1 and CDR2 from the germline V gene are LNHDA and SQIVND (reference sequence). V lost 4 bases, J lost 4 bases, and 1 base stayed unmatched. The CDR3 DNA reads TGTGCCAGTAGTACGACAGGGTACAATGAGCAGTTCTTC. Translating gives CASSTTGYNEQFF.

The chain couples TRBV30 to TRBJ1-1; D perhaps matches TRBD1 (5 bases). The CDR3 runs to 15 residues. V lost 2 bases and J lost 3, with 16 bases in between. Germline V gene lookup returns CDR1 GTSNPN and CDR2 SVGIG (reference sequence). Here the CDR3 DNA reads TGTGCCTGGAGTATACGACGGGGGGTCGACACTGAAGCTTTCTTT. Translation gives CAWSIRRGVDTEAFF. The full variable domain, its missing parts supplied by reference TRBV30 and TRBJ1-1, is SQTIHQWPATLVQPVGSPLSLECTVEGTSNPNLYWYRQAAGRGLQLLFYSVGIGQISSEVPQNLSASRPQDRQFILSSKKLLLSDSGFYLCAWSIRRGVDTEAFFGQGTRLTVV.

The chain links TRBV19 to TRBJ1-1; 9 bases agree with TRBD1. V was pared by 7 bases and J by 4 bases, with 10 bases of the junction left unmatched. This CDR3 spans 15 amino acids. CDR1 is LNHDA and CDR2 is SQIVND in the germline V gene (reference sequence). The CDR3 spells CASNRIQGAGTEAFF. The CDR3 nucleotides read TGTGCCAGTAATCGAATACAGGGGGCTGGCACTGAAGCTTTCTTT.

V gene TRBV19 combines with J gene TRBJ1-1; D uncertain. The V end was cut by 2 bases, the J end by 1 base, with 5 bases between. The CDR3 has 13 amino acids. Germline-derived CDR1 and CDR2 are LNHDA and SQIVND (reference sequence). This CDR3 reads CASSIPGNTEAFF. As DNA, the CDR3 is TGTGCCAGTAGTATACCGGGGAACACTGAAGCTTTCTTT.

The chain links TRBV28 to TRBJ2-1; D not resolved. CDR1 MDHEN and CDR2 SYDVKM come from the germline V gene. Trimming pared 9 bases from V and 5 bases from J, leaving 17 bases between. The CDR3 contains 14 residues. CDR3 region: CASRPQAAHNEQFF. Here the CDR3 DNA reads TGTGCCAGTCGTCCTCAGGCAGCCCACAATGAGCAGTTCTTC.

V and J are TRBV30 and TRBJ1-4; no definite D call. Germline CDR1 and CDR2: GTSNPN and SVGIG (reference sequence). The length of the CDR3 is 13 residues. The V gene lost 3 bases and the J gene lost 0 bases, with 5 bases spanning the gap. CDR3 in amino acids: CAWRLATNEKLFF. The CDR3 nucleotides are TGTGCCTGGAGACTTGCAACTAATGAAAAACTGTTTTTT.

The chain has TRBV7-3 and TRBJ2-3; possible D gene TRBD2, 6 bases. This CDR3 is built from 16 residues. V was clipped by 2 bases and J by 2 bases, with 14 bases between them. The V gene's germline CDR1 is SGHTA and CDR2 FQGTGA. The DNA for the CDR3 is TGTGCCAGCAGCTTATATAGGGCGGGAAACACAGATACGCAGTATTTT. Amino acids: CASSLYRAGNTDTQYF.

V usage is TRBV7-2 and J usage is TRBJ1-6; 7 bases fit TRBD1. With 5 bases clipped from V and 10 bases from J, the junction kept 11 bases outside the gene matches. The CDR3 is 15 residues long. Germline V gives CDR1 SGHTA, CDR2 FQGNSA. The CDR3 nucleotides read TGTGCCAGCAGCGCAGTACAGGGGTTGAAATCACCCCTCCACTTT. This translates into CASSAVQGLKSPLHF.

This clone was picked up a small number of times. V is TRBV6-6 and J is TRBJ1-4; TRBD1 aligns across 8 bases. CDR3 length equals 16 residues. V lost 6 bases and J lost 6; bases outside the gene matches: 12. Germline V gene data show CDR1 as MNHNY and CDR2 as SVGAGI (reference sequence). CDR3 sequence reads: CASSRPPDRADEKLFF. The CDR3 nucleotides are TGTGCCAGCAGCCGACCGCCGGACAGGGCCGATGAAAAACTGTTTTTT.